The next 25 T cell receptor beta chains were all read from a single sample in a study of blood T cells in healthy people across ages (dated by TCRdb to between 2015 and 2017). The library relied on 5' RACE. Sequencing relied on an Illumina HiSeq 2500. A second PCR of 7 to 11 cycles was run with a J-beta primer mix and a sample-barcoded 5' primer. TCRdb reran the public reads through fastp at Q25 and MiXCR, keeping productive beta chains. Rows are unified per CDR3 protein, each entry keeping the most common DNA and genes. Counted in this sample were 450,000 to 650,000 distinct CDR3 sequences; about 24% of them appeared once. Approximately 8.7% of the sample belongs to the ten largest clones. These data were also filed under a second study, of T cells of mothers and their children.

The sample comprised blood. Receptors originate from a boy aged 5-17 years in good health.

The CDR3 DNA is TGTGCCACTAGCGGGGAGAACTCCCAAGAGACCCAGTACTTC. It is translated as CATSGENSQETQYF. The V and J genes are TRBV7-3 and TRBJ2-5; 9 nucleotides agree with TRBD2. This CDR3 has 14 amino acids. Per the germline V gene, CDR1 is SGHTA and CDR2 is FQGTGA. V lost 10 bases and J lost 1; bases outside the gene matches: 7. The whole variable domain, remainder taken from reference TRBV7-3 and TRBJ2-5, is GAGVSQTPSNKVTEKGKYVELRCDPISGHTALYWYRQSLGQGPEFLIYFQGTGAADDSGLPNDRFFAVRPEGSVSTLKIQRTERGDSAVYLCATSGENSQETQYFGPGTRLLVL.

Only a few counts were recorded for this clonotype. The chain combines TRBV12-3 or TRBV12-4 with TRBJ2-7; the D is unclear. Trimming stripped 3 bases from V and 6 bases from J, with 9 bases between. CDR3 size: 12 residues. In nucleotides, the CDR3 is TGTGCCAGCAGTTTCCTCAGCCGCGAGCAGTACTTC. This translates into CASSFLSREQYF.

The chain has TRBV20-1 and TRBJ1-5, with D hard to call. Germline-derived CDR1 and CDR2 are DFQATT and SNEGSKA (reference sequence). This CDR3 is 16 amino acids long. Trimming took 0 bases from V and 6 from J, leaving 18 bases between them. This chain's CDR3 is CSARDSTGWGSQPQHF. The CDR3 DNA follows: TGCAGTGCTAGAGATTCCACGGGGTGGGGTAGTCAGCCCCAGCATTTT.

On this clonotype itself: Relative to the germline gene, one junction end is altered; a read error may explain this. The chain has TRBV12-5 and TRBJ2-4, with D possibly called TRBD1 or TRBD2 (5 bases each). The CDR3 totals 12 residues. The V gene's germline CDR1 is LGHNT and CDR2 FRNRAP. CDR3 nucleotides: TGTGCTAGTGGCCAGATAACGGGACCGCAGAGCTTC. Amino acid sequence: CASGQITGPQSF.

This clonotype has just a few counts. This rearrangement joins TRBV7-9 to TRBJ1-5, with unresolved D. V was cut by 0 bases and J by 3 bases, with 12 bases left in between. Germline V lookup: CDR1 SEHNR, CDR2 FQNEAQ (reference sequence). CDR3 length: 16 amino acids. The CDR3 here is CASSLAPGGPNQPQHF. CDR3 sequence (DNA): TGTGCCAGCAGCTTAGCCCCGGGCGGACCCAATCAGCCCCAGCATTTT.

This chain connects TRBV29-1 to TRBJ2-7, with 13 bases fitting TRBD2. CDR1 is SQVTM and CDR2 is ANQGSEA in the germline V gene. J lost 5 bases, V lost 4 bases, and 5 bases had no gene match. The CDR3 is made up of 14 amino acids. The CDR3 nucleotides are TGCAGCGTTGCGGGACTAGCGGGGTCTAACGAGCAGTACTTC. Translating gives CSVAGLAGSNEQYF.

The table lists this clonotype with a few counts. The chain combines TRBV4-3 with TRBJ1-4; possibly TRBD1 for D (5 bases). CDR1 is LGHNA and CDR2 is YSLEER in the germline V gene. The V end lost 1 base, the J end lost 0 bases, and 15 bases lay between the germline ends. The length of the CDR3 is 18 residues. CDR3 region: CASSQVFQGIATNEKLFF. For the CDR3, the DNA is TGCGCCAGCAGCCAAGTGTTTCAGGGCATTGCAACTAATGAAAAACTGTTTTTT.

This clonotype occurred a few times. This sequence joins TRBV20-1 and TRBJ1-2; 8 positions match TRBD1. CDR3 size: 13 residues. Germline CDR1 reads DFQATT; CDR2 reads SNEGSKA (reference sequence). CDR3 coding DNA: TGCAGCCTATCAGGGGGCAGGAGCTATGGCTACACCTTC. Residues: CSLSGGRSYGYTF.

The sample holds a few counts of this clonotype. The V and J genes are TRBV7-2 and TRBJ2-5, with 9 positions matching TRBD2. The CDR3 spans 17 residues. Trimming removed 2 bases from V and 2 bases from J; junction bases left unmatched: 9. From germline, CDR1 is SGHTA and CDR2 FQGNSA. The CDR3: CASSLTGPAGGQETQYF. CDR3 bases: TGTGCCAGCAGCTTAACTGGGCCGGCGGGGGGGCAAGAGACCCAGTACTTC.

This clonotype was picked up a small number of times. This chain uses TRBV29-1 with TRBJ1-4; D unresolved. V dropped 7 bases and J dropped 8 bases, with 17 bases sitting between them. CDR1 is SQVTM and CDR2 is ANQGSEA in the germline V gene. The CDR3 totals 13 residues. The CDR3 loop is CSAEDGLDEKLFF. DNA for the CDR3: TGCAGCGCCGAGGACGGTCTTGACGAAAAACTGTTTTTT. Full variable domain (outside the CDR3, taken from reference TRBV29-1 and TRBJ1-4): SAVISQKPSRDICQRGTSLTIQCQVDSQVTMMFWYRQQPGQSLTLIATANQGSEATYESGFVIDKFPISRPNLTFSTLTVSNMSPEDSSIYLCSAEDGLDEKLFFGSGTQLSVL.

In its sample, this clonotype was seen a few times. This chain joins TRBV20-1 and TRBJ2-3, with D possibly being TRBD2 (6 bases). The CDR3 spans 12 residues. The germline gives CDR1 DFQATT, CDR2 SNEGSKA (reference sequence). V was shortened by 7 bases and J by 6 bases, with 14 bases between the two germline ends. The CDR3 nucleotides are TGCAGTGTGGCGGGGAGGTCGGATACGCAGTATTTT. Encoded protein: CSVAGRSDTQYF.

V and J are TRBV28 and TRBJ2-2, with D unresolved. CDR1 MDHEN and CDR2 SYDVKM come from the germline V gene. V lost 3 bases and J 6 bases, leaving 11 bases between the germline ends. This CDR3 has 14 residues. CDR3 sequence: CASSLAGPAGELFF. DNA of the CDR3: TGTGCCAGCAGTTTGGCAGGACCGGCCGGGGAGCTGTTTTTT. The whole variable domain, remainder taken from reference TRBV28 and TRBJ2-2, is DVKVTQSSRYLVKRTGEKVFLECVQDMDHENMFWYRQDPGLGLRLIYFSYDVKMKEKGDIPEGYSVSREKKERFSLILESASTNQTSMYLCASSLAGPAGELFFGEGSRLTVL.

This clonotype has only a few counts. J is TRBJ2-1 and V is TRBV20-1, with TRBD1 as a possible D gene (6 bases). The CDR3 contains 13 residues. The V and J ends lost 1 base and 3 bases respectively, with 7 bases between them. Germline CDR1 reads DFQATT; CDR2 reads SNEGSKA (reference sequence). In DNA form, the CDR3 reads TGCAGTGCTAGAGGGGGGCTCTACAATGAGCAGTTCTTC. Protein product: CSARGGLYNEQFF.

This clonotype has a handful of counts. The chain employs TRBV3-1 and TRBJ1-4, with a weak D call TRBD1 (5 bases). CDR3 length equals 15 residues. Germline V lookup: CDR1 LGHDT, CDR2 YNNKEL (reference sequence). V was cut by 1 base and J by 5 bases, with 11 bases left in between. The CDR3 DNA follows: TGTGCCAGCAGCCAAGTTGGGGGGTGGAATGAAAAACTGTTTTTT. Protein sequence: CASSQVGGWNEKLFF.

This chain connects TRBV28 to TRBJ2-1, with 13 bases fitting TRBD2. This CDR3 has 14 amino acids. Trimming removed 6 bases from V and 5 bases from J; junction bases left unmatched: 1. Germline V lookup: CDR1 MDHEN, CDR2 SYDVKM. Here the CDR3 reads CASRGLAGHNEQFF. The CDR3 region has the DNA TGTGCCAGCAGGGGACTAGCGGGGCACAATGAGCAGTTCTTC.

The chain combines TRBV20-1 with TRBJ2-7; perhaps TRBD2 as D (6 bases). Gene TRBJ2-1 matches the end of the DNA better, so the J call may be wrong. This CDR3 region has 13 residues. CDR1 DFQATT and CDR2 SNEGSKA come from the germline V gene (reference sequence). The CDR3 loop reads CSAMRLDYNEQFF. CDR3 nucleotides: TGCAGTGCTATGAGACTAGACTACAATGAGCAGTTCTTC.

The table lists this clonotype with many counts. The chain joins TRBV15 to TRBJ1-5; possible D gene TRBD1, 5 bases. The length of the CDR3 is 14 residues. V was cut by 0 bases and J by 2 bases, with 5 bases left in between. Per the germline V gene, CDR1 is LNHNV and CDR2 is YYDKDF (reference sequence). The CDR3 region has the DNA TGTGCCACCAGCAGAGACAGGGGCAATCAGCCCCAGCATTTT. Its translation: CATSRDRGNQPQHF.

The table lists this clonotype with a few counts. V usage is TRBV12-3 or TRBV12-4 and J usage is TRBJ1-4; D is possibly TRBD1 (6 bases). The V and J ends lost 6 bases and 8 bases respectively, with 16 bases between them. This CDR3 comprises 14 residues. The CDR3 is CASSPSTGEEKLFF. As DNA, the CDR3 is TGTGCCAGCAGCCCTTCGACAGGTGAAGAAAAACTGTTTTTT.

The gene calls are TRBV7-2 and TRBJ2-5; D is unresolved. V was trimmed by 3 bases and J by 5 bases, leaving 19 bases between them. Germline CDR1 reads SGHTA; CDR2 reads FQGNSA. The CDR3 has 16 amino acids. CDR3 protein: CASSLAQTYAGETQYF. The CDR3, as DNA: TGTGCCAGCAGCTTGGCCCAGACTTACGCCGGGGAGACCCAGTACTTC.

In this sample, this clonotype turned up a few times. This CDR3 reads CASSPSGGGFTDTQYF. The CDR3 coding sequence is TGTGCCAGCAGTCCCTCCGGAGGGGGCTTCACAGATACGCAGTATTTT. The chain joins TRBV12-3 or TRBV12-4 to TRBJ2-3; possibly TRBD1 for D (7 bases). Trimming took 5 bases from V and 2 from J, leaving 17 bases between them. This CDR3 region has 16 residues.

This clonotype was detected once. The genes are TRBV12-5 and TRBJ2-5, with 10 bases aligning to TRBD1. This CDR3 region has 15 residues. V dropped 5 bases and J dropped 1; count of bases not matched to a gene: 4. The germline V gene has CDR1 LGHNT and CDR2 FRNRAP. The CDR3 spells CASGGTGEGQETQYF. The DNA of the CDR3 is TGTGCTAGTGGTGGGACAGGGGAGGGCCAAGAGACCCAGTACTTC. Looking up the rest from reference TRBV12-5 and TRBJ2-5 gives the full variable domain: DARVTQTPRHKVTEMGQEVTMRCQPILGHNTVFWYRQTMMQGLELLAYFRNRAPLDDSGMPKDRFSAEMPDATLATLKIQPSEPRDSAVYFCASGGTGEGQETQYFGPGTRLLVL.

This clonotype has a handful of counts. CDR3 sequence (DNA): TGTGCCACCAGCAAAGACTCCTGGGGGCCCGACTACGAGCAGTACTTC. The encoded protein is CATSKDSWGPDYEQYF. This chain connects TRBV15 to TRBJ2-5, with D maybe TRBD1 (6 bases). The J call is doubtful: the DNA matches TRBJ2-7 better. In germline, CDR1 is LNHNV, CDR2 YYDKDF (reference sequence). The CDR3 sequence is 16 residues long.

The chain carries TRBV28 and TRBJ1-4; D possibly corresponds to TRBD1 (5 bases). Per germline, CDR1 MDHEN and CDR2 SYDVKM. Trimming pared 1 base from V and 2 bases from J, leaving 5 bases between. This CDR3 spans 14 amino acids. DNA of the CDR3: TGTGCCAGCAGTTTATCAGGGACTAATGAAAAACTGTTTTTT. It specifies CASSLSGTNEKLFF.

This clonotype was recorded at least ten times. This chain uses TRBV29-1 with TRBJ2-5, with D unclear. This CDR3 is 15 amino acids long. The germline gives CDR1 SQVTM, CDR2 ANQGSEA. The ends were cut back, 2 bases at V and 1 base at J, with 14 bases in the middle. CDR3 nucleotide sequence: TGCAGCGTTGAAATGGCCCGAATCCCCCAAGAGACCCAGTACTTC. Residues: CSVEMARIPQETQYF.

This clonotype was found a few times. CDR3 coding DNA: TGCAGCGTTGAAAGCTGGGACCCGCAAGAGACCCAGTACTTC. Amino acids: CSVESWDPQETQYF. The chain has TRBV29-1 and TRBJ2-5; TRBD1 or TRBD2 may be the D gene (5 bases each). The CDR3 loop spans 14 amino acids. Germline V lookup: CDR1 SQVTM, CDR2 ANQGSEA. Between the trimmed V and J ends, which lost 2 bases and 2 bases, there was a span of 12 bases.